This T cell receptor beta chain stems from a study of T cell responses to AZD1222 COVID-19 vaccine. Sequenced by immunoSEQ multiplex PCR; TCRdb stores in-frame clones only, minus some. This sample has over 95,000 clones; about 90% occur once, and the top ten carry roughly 15%. Findings and limits, study-wide: A rise in Spike-specific TCR breadth and depth followed two AZD1222 doses.

Of note for this clone: What it binds is unknown.

Whether given at about 4 or about 12 weeks, second doses were pooled. The CDR3 is made up of 14 amino acids. The V segment lost 7 bases and the J segment 4 bases; nucleotides outside the gene matches: 5. CDR1 and CDR2 (germline): SNHLY, FYNNEI. This sequence was found in an adult who received the AZD1222 COVID-19 vaccine. The specimen was peripheral blood, collected 28 days after the second AZD1222 dose. The rearrangement uses TRBV2 and TRBJ2-7; the match to TRBD2 covers 12 bases. This chain's CDR3 is CASKTSGSSYEQYF. For the CDR3, the DNA is TGTGCCAGCAAGACTAGCGGGAGTTCTTACGAGCAGTACTTC.